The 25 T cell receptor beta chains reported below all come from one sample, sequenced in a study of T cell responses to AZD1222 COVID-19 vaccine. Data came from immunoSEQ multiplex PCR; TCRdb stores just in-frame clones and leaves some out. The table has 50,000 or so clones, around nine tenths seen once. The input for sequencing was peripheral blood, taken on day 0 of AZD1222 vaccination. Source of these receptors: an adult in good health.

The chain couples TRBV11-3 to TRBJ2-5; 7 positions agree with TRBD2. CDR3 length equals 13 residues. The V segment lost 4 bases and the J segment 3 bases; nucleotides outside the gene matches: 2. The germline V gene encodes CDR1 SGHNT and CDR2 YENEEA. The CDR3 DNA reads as TGTGCCAGCAGCTCTAGCGGAAAAGAGACCCAGTACTTC. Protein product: CASSSSGKETQYF.

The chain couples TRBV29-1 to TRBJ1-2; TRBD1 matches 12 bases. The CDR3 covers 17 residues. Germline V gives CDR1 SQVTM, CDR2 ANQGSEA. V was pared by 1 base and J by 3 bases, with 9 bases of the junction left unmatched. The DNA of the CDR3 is TGCAGCGTTGAAGGTGGGACAGGGGGCGAAAGACACTATGGCTACACCTTC. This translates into CSVEGGTGGERHYGYTF. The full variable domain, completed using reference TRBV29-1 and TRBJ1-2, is SAVISQKPSRDICQRGTSLTIQCQVDSQVTMMFWYRQQPGQSLTLIATANQGSEATYESGFVIDKFPISRPNLTFSTLTVSNMSPEDSSIYLCSVEGGTGGERHYGYTFGSGTRLTVV.

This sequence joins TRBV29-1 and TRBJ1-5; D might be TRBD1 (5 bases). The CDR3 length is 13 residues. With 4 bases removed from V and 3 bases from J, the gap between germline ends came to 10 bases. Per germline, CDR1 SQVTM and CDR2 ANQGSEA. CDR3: CSVVTVPNQPQHF. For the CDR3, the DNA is TGCAGCGTTGTGACAGTGCCCAATCAGCCCCAGCATTTT. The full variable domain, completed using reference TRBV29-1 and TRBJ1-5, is SAVISQKPSRDICQRGTSLTIQCQVDSQVTMMFWYRQQPGQSLTLIATANQGSEATYESGFVIDKFPISRPNLTFSTLTVSNMSPEDSSIYLCSVVTVPNQPQHFGDGTRLSIL.

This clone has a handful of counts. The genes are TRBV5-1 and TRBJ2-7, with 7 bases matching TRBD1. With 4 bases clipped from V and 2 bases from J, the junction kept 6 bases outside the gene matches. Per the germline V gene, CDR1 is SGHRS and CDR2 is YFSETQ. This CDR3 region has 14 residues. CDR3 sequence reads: CASSPSTGAYEQYF. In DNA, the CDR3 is TGCGCCAGCAGCCCCTCCACAGGGGCCTACGAGCAGTACTTC.

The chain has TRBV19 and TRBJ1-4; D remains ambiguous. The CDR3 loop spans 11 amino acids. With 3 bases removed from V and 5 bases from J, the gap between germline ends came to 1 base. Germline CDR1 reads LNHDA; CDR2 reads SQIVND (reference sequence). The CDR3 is CASSINEKLFF. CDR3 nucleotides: TGTGCCAGTAGTATCAATGAAAAACTGTTTTTT.

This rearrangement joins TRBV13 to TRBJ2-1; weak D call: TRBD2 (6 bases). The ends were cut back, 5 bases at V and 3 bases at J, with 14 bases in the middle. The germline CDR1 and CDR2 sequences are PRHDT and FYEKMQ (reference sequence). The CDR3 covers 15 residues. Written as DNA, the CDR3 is TGTGCCAGCAGCCGGGGGAGTACCCTCTACAATGAGCAGTTCTTC. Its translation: CASSRGSTLYNEQFF.

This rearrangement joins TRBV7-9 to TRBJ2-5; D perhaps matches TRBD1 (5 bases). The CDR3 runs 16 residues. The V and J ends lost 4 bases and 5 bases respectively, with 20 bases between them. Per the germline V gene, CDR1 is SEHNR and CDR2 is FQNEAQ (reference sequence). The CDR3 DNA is TGTGCCAGCAGCTCGCCCCCAGGGAAAGTCCAGGAGACCCAGTACTTC. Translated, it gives CASSSPPGKVQETQYF. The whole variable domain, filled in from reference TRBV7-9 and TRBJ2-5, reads DTGVSQNPRHKITKRGQNVTFRCDPISEHNRLYWYRQTLGQGPEFLTYFQNEAQLEKSRLLSDRFSAERPKGSFSTLEIQRTEQGDSAMYLCASSSPPGKVQETQYFGPGTRLLVL.

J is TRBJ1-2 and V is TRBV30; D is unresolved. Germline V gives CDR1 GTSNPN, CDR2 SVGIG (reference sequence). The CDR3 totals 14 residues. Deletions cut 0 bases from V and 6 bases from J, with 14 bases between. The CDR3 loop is CAWSVRAAGNGYTF. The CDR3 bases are TGTGCCTGGAGTGTAAGGGCAGCGGGGAATGGCTACACCTTC.

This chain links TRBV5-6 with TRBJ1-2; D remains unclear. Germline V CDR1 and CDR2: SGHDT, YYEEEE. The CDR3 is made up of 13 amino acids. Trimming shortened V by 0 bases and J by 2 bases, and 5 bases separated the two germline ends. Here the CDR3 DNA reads TGTGCCAGCAGCTTGGTCCCGAACTATGGCTACACCTTC. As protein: CASSLVPNYGYTF.

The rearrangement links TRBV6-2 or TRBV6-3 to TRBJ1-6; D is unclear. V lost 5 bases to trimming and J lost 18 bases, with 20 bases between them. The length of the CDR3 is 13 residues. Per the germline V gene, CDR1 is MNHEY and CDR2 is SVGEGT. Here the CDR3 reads CASSPAGRAYSHF. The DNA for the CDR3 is TGTGCCAGCAGTCCAGCCGGACGGGCCTACTCCCACTTT.

The CDR3: CASSPDRSPYEQYF. The CDR3 coding sequence is TGTGCCAGCAGCCCGGACAGGTCCCCCTACGAGCAGTACTTC. The chain carries TRBV7-2 and TRBJ2-7; 7 nucleotides agree with TRBD1. CDR3 size: 14 residues. J lost 2 bases, V lost 5 bases, and 6 bases had no gene match. The V gene's germline CDR1 is SGHTA and CDR2 FQGNSA.

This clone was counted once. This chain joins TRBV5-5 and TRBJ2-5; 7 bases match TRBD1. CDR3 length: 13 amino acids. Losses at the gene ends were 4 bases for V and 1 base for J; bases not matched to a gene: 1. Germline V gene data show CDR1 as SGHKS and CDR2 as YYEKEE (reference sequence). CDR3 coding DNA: TGTGCCAGCAGCCGGGACAGCCAAGAGACCCAGTACTTC. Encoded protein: CASSRDSQETQYF.

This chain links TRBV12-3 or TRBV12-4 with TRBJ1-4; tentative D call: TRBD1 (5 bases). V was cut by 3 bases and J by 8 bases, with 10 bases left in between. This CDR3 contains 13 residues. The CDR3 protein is CASSFRGGEKLFF. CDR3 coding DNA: TGTGCCAGCAGTTTCCGGGGGGGGGAAAAACTGTTTTTT.

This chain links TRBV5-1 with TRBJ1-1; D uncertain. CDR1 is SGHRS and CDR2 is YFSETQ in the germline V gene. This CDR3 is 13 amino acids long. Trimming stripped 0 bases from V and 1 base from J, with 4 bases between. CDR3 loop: CASSLEANTEAFF. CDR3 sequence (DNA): TGCGCCAGCAGCTTGGAGGCGAACACTGAAGCTTTCTTT. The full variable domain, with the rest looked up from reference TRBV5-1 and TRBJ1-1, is KAGVTQTPRYLIKTRGQQVTLSCSPISGHRSVSWYQQTPGQGLQFLFEYFSETQRNKGNFPGRFSGRQFSNSRSEMNVSTLELGDSALYLCASSLEANTEAFFGQGTRLTVV.

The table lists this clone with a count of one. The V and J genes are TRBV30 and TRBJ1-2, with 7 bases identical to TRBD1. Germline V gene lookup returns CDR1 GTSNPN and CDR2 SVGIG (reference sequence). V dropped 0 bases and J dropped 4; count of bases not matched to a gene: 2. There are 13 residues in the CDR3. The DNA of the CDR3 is TGTGCCTGGAGTGTAGGGACAGTCTATGGCTACACCTTC. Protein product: CAWSVGTVYGYTF.

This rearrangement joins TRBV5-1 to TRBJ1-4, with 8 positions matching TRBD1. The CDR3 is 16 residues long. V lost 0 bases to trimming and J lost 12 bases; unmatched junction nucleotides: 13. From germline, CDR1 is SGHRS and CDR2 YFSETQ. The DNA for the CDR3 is TGCGCCAGCAGCTTGGAATCGGGACAGGTGTCAGGGGAACTGTTTTTT. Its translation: CASSLESGQVSGELFF. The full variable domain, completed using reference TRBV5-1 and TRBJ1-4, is KAGVTQTPRYLIKTRGQQVTLSCSPISGHRSVSWYQQTPGQGLQFLFEYFSETQRNKGNFPGRFSGRQFSNSRSEMNVSTLELGDSALYLCASSLESGQVSGELFFGSGTQLSVL.

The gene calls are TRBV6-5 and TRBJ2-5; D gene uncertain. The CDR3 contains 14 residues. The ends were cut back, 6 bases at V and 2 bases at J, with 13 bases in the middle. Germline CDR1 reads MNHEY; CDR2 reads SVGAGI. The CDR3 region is CASRVTGSQETQYF. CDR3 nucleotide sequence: TGTGCCAGCAGGGTGACCGGGTCTCAAGAGACCCAGTACTTC.

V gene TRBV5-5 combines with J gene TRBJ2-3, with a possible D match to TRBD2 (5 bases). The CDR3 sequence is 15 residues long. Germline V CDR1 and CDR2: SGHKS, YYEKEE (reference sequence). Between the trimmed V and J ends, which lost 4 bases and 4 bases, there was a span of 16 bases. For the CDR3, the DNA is TGTGCCAGCAGCGGGGAGACTACCTTCGCAGATACGCAGTATTTT. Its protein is CASSGETTFADTQYF.

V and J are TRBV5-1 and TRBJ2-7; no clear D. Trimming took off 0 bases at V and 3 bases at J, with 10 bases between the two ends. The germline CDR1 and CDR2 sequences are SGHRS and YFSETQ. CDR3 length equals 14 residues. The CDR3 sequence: CASSLGEVNYEQYF. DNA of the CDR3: TGCGCCAGCAGCTTGGGCGAAGTCAACTACGAGCAGTACTTC. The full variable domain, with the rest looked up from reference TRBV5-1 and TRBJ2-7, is KAGVTQTPRYLIKTRGQQVTLSCSPISGHRSVSWYQQTPGQGLQFLFEYFSETQRNKGNFPGRFSGRQFSNSRSEMNVSTLELGDSALYLCASSLGEVNYEQYFGPGTRLTVT.

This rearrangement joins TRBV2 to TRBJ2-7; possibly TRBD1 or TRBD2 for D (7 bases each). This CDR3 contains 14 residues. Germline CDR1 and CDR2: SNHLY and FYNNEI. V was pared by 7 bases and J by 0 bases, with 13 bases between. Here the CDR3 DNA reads TGTGCCAGCAAGGGGGCTAGCGGCTCCTACGAGCAGTACTTC. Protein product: CASKGASGSYEQYF.

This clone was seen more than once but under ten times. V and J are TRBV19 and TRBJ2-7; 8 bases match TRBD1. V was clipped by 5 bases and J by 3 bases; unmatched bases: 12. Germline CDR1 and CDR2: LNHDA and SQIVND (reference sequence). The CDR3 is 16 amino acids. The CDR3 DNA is TGTGCCAGTAGTCCCAAACCGGGACAGGAGGGCTACGAGCAGTACTTC. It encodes CASSPKPGQEGYEQYF.

The DNA of the CDR3 is TGTGCCTGGAGTGTAGGCGGGGAGCTGTTTTTT. It is translated as CAWSVGGELFF. The rearrangement links TRBV30 to TRBJ2-2; D not resolved. V was shortened by 0 bases and J by 7 bases, with 3 bases between the two germline ends. CDR3 length: 11 residues. Per germline, CDR1 GTSNPN and CDR2 SVGIG (reference sequence).

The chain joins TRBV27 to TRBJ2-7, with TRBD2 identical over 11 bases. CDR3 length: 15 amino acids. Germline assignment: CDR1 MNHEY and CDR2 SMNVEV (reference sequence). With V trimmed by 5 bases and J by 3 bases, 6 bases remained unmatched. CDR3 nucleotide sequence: TGTGCCAGCAGTCTCGGGACTAGCGGCCTCTACGAGCAGTACTTC. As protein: CASSLGTSGLYEQYF.

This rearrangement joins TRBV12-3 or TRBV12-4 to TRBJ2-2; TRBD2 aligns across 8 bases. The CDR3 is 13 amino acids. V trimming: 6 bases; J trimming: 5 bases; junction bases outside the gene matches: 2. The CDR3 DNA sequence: TGTGCCAGCAGGATAGCGGGAACCGGGGAGCTGTTTTTT. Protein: CASRIAGTGELFF.

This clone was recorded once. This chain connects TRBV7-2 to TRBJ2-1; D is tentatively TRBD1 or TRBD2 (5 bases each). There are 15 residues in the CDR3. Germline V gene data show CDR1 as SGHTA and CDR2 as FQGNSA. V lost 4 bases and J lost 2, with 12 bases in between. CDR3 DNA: TGTGCCAGCAGCTCCGCCGGGACGACCTACAATGAGCAGTTCTTC. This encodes CASSSAGTTYNEQFF.